This TCR beta chain came from a study of blood T cells in healthy people across ages. Overall study findings and caveats: Estimates based on one million T cells were treated as lower bounds. Getting older went along with TCR beta diversity per million T cells dropping roughly linearly. Higher diversity and more naive CD4+ cells were features of long-lived donors, compared to aged donors.

PCR was performed a second time for about 7 to 11 cycles using a sample-barcoded 5' primer and a J-beta primer mix. Every individual sample yielded 2.5 million or more paired-end reads (each containing CDR3). TCRdb analysed the 5' RACE reads with MiXCR anew, one entry per CDR3 protein. This table has around 1,000,000 distinct CDR3 sequences, approximately 38% appearing once. This CDR3 contains 12 residues. V was pared by 6 bases and J by 11 bases, with 16 bases between. Turning to this clonotype: Its antigen is still unknown.

This rearrangement joins TRBV12-3 or TRBV12-4 to TRBJ2-5; D unclear. The receptor was derived from a young man in good health. Sample: blood. The CDR3 reads CASRPAHNEQYF. The CDR3 nucleotides read TGTGCCAGCAGGCCAGCGCATAATGAGCAGTACTTC.